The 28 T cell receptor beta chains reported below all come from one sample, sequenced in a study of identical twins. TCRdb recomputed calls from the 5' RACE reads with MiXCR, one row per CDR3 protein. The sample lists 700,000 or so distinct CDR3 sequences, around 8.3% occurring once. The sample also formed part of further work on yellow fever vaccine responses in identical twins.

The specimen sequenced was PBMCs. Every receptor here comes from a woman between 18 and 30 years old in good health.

Here the CDR3 DNA reads TGTGCCAGCAGTCCCTCGTTGGGGTCTGGGGCCAACGTCCTGACTTTC. This encodes CASSPSLGSGANVLTF. The V and J genes are TRBV6-5 and TRBJ2-6; no clear D. The CDR3 length is 16 residues. Germline V gene lookup returns CDR1 MNHEY and CDR2 SVGAGI. Trimming stripped 5 bases from V and 1 base from J, with 12 bases between.

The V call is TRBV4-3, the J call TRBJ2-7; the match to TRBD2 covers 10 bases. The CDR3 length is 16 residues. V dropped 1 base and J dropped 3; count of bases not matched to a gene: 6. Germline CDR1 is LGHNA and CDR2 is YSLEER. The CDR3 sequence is CASSQGAGGPFYEQYF. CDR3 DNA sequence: TGCGCCAGCAGCCAAGGAGCGGGAGGGCCCTTCTACGAGCAGTACTTC.

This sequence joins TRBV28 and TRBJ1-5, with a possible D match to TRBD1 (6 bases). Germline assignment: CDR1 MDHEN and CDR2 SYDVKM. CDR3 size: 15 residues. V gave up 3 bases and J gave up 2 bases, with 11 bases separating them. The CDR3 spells CASSFLGAGNQPQHF. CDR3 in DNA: TGTGCCAGCAGTTTTTTGGGGGCAGGCAATCAGCCCCAGCATTTT. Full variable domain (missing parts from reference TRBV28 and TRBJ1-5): DVKVTQSSRYLVKRTGEKVFLECVQDMDHENMFWYRQDPGLGLRLIYFSYDVKMKEKGDIPEGYSVSREKKERFSLILESASTNQTSMYLCASSFLGAGNQPQHFGDGTRLSIL.

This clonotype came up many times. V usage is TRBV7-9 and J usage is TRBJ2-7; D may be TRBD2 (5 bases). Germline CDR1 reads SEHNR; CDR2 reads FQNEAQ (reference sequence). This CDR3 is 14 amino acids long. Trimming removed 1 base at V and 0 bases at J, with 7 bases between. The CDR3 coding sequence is TGTGCCAGCAGCTTAGACGGGAACTCCTACGAGCAGTACTTC. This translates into CASSLDGNSYEQYF.

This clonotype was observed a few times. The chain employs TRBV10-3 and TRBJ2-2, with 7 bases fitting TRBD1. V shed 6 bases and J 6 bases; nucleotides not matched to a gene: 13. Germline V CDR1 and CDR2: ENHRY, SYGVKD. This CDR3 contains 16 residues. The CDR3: CAIRWDGTDFPGELFF. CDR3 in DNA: TGTGCCATCAGGTGGGACGGGACAGATTTCCCCGGGGAGCTGTTTTTT.

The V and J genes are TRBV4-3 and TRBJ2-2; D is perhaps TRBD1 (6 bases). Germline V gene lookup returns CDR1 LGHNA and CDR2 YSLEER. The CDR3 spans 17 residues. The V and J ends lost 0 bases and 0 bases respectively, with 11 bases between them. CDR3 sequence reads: CASSQEDRPSNTGELFF. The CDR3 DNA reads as TGCGCCAGCAGCCAAGAAGACAGGCCCTCGAACACCGGGGAGCTGTTTTTT.

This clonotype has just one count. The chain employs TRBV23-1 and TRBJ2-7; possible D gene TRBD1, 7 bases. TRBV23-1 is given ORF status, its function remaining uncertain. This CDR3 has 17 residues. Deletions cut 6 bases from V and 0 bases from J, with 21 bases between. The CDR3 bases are TGCGCCAGCAGCCGCGGGACAGCCCAGCCGAGCTCCTACGAGCAGTACTTC. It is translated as CASSRGTAQPSSYEQYF.

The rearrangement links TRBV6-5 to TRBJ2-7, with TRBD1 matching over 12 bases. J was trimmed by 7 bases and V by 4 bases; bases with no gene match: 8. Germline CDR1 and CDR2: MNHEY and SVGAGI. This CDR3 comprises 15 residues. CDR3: CASSSWGQGALEQYF. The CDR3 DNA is TGTGCCAGCAGTTCTTGGGGACAGGGGGCTTTAGAGCAGTACTTC.

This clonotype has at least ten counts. The CDR3 loop reads CASSKISKILAAKAYNEQFF. CDR3 nucleotide sequence: TGTGCCAGCAGCAAAATTAGCAAGATTCTAGCGGCCAAAGCCTACAATGAGCAGTTCTTC. V and J are TRBV6-2 or TRBV6-3 and TRBJ2-1, with 7 bases matching TRBD2. The germline gives CDR1 MNHEY, CDR2 SVGEGT. The CDR3 loop spans 20 amino acids. J was trimmed by 2 bases and V by 6 bases; bases with no gene match: 22.

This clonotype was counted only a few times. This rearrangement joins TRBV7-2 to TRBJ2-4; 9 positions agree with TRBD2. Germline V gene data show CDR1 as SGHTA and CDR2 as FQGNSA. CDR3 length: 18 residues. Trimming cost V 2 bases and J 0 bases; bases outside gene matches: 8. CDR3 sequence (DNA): TGTGCCAGCAGCTTATCGAGCGGGGGGTTTCTAGCCAAAAACATTCAGTACTTC. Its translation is CASSLSSGGFLAKNIQYF.

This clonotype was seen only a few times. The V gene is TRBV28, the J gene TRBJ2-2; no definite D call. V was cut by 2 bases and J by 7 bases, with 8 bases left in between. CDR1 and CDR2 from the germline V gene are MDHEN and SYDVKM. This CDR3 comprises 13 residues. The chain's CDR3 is CASSLLGNGELFF. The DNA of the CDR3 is TGTGCCAGCAGTTTACTTGGGAACGGGGAGCTGTTTTTT.

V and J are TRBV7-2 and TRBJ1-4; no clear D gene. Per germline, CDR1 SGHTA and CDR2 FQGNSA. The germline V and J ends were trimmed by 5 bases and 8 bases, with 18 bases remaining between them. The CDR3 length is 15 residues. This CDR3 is CASSGPGSLREKLFF. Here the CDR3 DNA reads TGTGCCAGCAGCGGACCGGGCAGCCTTAGGGAAAAACTGTTTTTT.

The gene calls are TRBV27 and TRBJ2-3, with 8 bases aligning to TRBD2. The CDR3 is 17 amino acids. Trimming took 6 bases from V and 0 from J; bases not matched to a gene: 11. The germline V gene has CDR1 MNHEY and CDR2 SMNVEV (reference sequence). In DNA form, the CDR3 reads TGTGCCAGCAGCCGGATAGTAAGCGGGGGAAGCACAGATACGCAGTATTTT. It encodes CASSRIVSGGSTDTQYF.

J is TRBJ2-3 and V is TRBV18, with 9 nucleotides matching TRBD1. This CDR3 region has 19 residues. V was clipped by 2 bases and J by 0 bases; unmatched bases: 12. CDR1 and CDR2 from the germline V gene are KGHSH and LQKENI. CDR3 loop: CASSPTLWTGDESTDTQYF. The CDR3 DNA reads TGTGCCAGCTCACCAACGCTATGGACAGGGGACGAAAGCACAGATACGCAGTATTTT.

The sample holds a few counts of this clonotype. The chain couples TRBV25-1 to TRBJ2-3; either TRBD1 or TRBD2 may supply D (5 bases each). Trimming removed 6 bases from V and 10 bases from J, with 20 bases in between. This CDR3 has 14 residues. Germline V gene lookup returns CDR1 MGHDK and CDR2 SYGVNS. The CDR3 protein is CASRLRADEGPQYF. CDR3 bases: TGTGCCAGCAGACTAAGGGCCGACGAGGGGCCGCAGTATTTT. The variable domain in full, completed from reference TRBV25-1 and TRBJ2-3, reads EADIYQTPRYLVIGTGKKITLECSQTMGHDKMYWYQQDPGMELHLIHYSYGVNSTEKGDLSSESTVSRIRTEHFPLTLESARPSHTSQYLCASRLRADEGPQYFGPGTRLTVL.

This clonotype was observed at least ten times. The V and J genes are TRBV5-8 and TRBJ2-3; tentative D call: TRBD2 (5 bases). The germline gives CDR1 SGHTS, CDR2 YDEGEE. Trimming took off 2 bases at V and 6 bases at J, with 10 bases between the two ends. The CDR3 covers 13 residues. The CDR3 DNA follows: TGTGCCAGCAGCTTCCGGGGTGTGGATACGCAGTATTTT. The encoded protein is CASSFRGVDTQYF.

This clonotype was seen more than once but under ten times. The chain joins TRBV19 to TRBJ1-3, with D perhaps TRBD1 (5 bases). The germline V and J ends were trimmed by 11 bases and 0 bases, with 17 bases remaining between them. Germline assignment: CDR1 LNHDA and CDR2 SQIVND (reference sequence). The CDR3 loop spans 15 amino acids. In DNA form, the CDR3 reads TGTGCCCCCCCGGGGGGGAGGAGCTCTGGAAACACCATATATTTT. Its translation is CAPPGGRSSGNTIYF.

CDR3 sequence (DNA): TGTGCCAGCAGCTTCTTAATAGCGGGAGTGTCTTACAATGAGCAGTTCTTC. Protein: CASSFLIAGVSYNEQFF. The chain employs TRBV13 and TRBJ2-1; 9 bases align to TRBD2. The germline CDR1 and CDR2 sequences are PRHDT and FYEKMQ (reference sequence). V lost 3 bases and J lost 4; bases outside the gene matches: 10. The CDR3 runs 17 residues. The full variable domain, rest sourced from reference TRBV13 and TRBJ2-1, is AAGVIQSPRHLIKEKRETATLKCYPIPRHDTVYWYQQGPGQDPQFLISFYEKMQSDKGSIPDRFSAQQFSDYHSELNMSSLELGDSALYFCASSFLIAGVSYNEQFFGPGTRLTVL.

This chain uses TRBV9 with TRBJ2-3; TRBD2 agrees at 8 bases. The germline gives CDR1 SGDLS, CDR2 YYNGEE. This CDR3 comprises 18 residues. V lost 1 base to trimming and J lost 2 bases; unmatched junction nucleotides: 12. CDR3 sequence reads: CASSVQGRTGGITDTQYF. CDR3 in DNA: TGTGCCAGCAGCGTACAGGGGAGAACGGGGGGGATCACAGATACGCAGTATTTT.

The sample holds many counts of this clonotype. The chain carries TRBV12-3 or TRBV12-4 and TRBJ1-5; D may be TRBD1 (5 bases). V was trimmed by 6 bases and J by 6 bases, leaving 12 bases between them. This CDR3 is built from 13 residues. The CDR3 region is CASRGPGGQPQHF. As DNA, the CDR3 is TGTGCCAGCAGGGGGCCCGGCGGTCAGCCCCAGCATTTT.

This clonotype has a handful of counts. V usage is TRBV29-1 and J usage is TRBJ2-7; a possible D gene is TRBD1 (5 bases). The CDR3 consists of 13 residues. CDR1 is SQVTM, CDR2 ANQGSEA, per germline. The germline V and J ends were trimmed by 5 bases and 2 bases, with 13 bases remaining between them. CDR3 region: CSVKGHSTYEQYF. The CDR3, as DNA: TGCAGCGTTAAAGGACACTCAACCTACGAGCAGTACTTC.

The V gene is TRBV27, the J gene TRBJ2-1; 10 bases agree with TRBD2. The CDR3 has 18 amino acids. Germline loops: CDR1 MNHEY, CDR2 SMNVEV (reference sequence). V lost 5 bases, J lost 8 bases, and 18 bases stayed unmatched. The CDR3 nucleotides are TGTGCCAGCAGTCTCCCCAGACTAGCGGGCGATGGTTTGGATGAGCAGTTCTTC. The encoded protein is CASSLPRLAGDGLDEQFF.

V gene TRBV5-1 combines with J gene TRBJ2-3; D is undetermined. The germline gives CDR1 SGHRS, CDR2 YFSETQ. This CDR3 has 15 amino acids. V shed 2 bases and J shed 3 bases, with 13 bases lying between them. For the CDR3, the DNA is TGCGCCAGCAGCTTCGGCCGCCCCGGGACAGATACGCAGTATTTT. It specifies CASSFGRPGTDTQYF.

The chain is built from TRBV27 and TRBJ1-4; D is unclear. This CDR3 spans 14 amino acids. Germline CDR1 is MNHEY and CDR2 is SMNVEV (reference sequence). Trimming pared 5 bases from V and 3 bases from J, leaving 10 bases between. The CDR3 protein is CASSLRAANEKLFF. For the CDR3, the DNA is TGTGCCAGCAGTCTTAGGGCGGCTAATGAAAAACTGTTTTTT.

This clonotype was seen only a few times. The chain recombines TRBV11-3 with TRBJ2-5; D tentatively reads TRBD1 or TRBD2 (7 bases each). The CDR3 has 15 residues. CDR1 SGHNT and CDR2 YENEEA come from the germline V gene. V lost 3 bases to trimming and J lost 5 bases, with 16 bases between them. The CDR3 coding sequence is TGTGCCAGCAGCTTCAGAAACAGGGGAGGGGAGACCCAGTACTTC. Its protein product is CASSFRNRGGETQYF.

CDR3 coding DNA: TGCGCCAGCAGCCAAGAGTTATCCGGGAAGGCAGATACGCAGTATTTT. Residues: CASSQELSGKADTQYF. The rearrangement joins TRBV4-1 to TRBJ2-3; a weak D match, TRBD2 (5 bases). Germline V lookup: CDR1 MGHRA, CDR2 YSYEKL. The CDR3 is 16 residues long. Trimming pared 0 bases from V and 4 bases from J, leaving 14 bases between.

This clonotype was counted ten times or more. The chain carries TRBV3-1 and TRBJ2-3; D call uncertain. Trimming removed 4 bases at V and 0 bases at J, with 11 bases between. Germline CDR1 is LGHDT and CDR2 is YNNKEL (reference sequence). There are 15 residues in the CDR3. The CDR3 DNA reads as TGTGCCAGCAGCCGTAGACCGTCTAGCACAGATACGCAGTATTTT. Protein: CASSRRPSSTDTQYF.

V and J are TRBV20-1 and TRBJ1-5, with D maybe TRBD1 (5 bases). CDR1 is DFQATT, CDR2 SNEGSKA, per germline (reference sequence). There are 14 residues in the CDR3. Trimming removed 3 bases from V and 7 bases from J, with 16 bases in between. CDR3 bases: TGCAGTGCTAGTGGTAATTCGGGGACCCAGCCCCAGCATTTT. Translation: CSASGNSGTQPQHF.